Listed here are 32 T cell receptor beta chains from one sample, sequenced in a study of T cell responses to AZD1222 COVID-19 vaccine. TCRdb's table, derived via immunoSEQ multiplex PCR, lists solely in-frame clones and lacks some. This repertoire shows about 150,000 clones, around 91% found once; its top ten account for 6% to 8%. Sequences were derived from peripheral blood, sampled on day 0 of AZD1222 vaccination. The receptors were sampled from an adult in good health.

The chain joins TRBV6-2 or TRBV6-3 to TRBJ2-1; 8 bases are a match to TRBD2. The CDR3 covers 13 residues. Trimming at V came to 5 bases and at J to 12 bases, leaving 9 bases not matched to a gene. Per the germline V gene, CDR1 is MNHEY and CDR2 is SVGEGT. CDR3 bases: TGTGCCAGCAGTACTCTTCAGCGGGGGTCGCAGTTCTTC. Protein product: CASSTLQRGSQFF.

This clone was observed a single time. The chain is built from TRBV2 and TRBJ1-1; D may be TRBD1 (5 bases). Germline-derived CDR1 and CDR2 are SNHLY and FYNNEI. The CDR3 loop spans 11 amino acids. V gave up 1 base and J gave up 12 bases, with 9 bases separating them. The CDR3 reads CASSEGGSTFF. CDR3 nucleotide sequence: TGTGCCAGCAGTGAAGGGGGGAGTACTTTCTTT.

This clone was seen only once. This rearrangement joins TRBV3-1 (or the pseudogene TRBV3-2) to TRBJ1-4, with TRBD1 as a possible D gene (5 bases). The germline V gene has CDR1 LGHDT and CDR2 YNNKEL (reference sequence). V was cut by 2 bases and J by 5 bases, with 12 bases left in between. There are 15 residues in the CDR3. The CDR3 protein is CASSQHRDGNEKLFF. The CDR3 DNA reads as TGTGCCAGCAGCCAACACCGGGACGGGAATGAAAAACTGTTTTTT.

V is TRBV9 and J is TRBJ2-7; D might be TRBD1 (5 bases). The CDR3 spans 14 residues. V was shortened by 3 bases and J by 1 base, with 11 bases between the two germline ends. Per the germline V gene, CDR1 is SGDLS and CDR2 is YYNGEE. The CDR3 sequence is CASSARQSSYEQYF. CDR3 in DNA: TGTGCCAGCAGCGCCCGACAGTCTTCCTACGAGCAGTACTTC.

CDR3 DNA: TGTGCCAGCAGTTACTCGAACGGTAGGGGCGCTGCATTGACCTTC. Its protein product is CASSYSNGRGAALTF. This chain uses TRBV6-2 or TRBV6-3 with TRBJ1-2; D is possibly TRBD1 (5 bases). Germline loops: CDR1 MNHEY, CDR2 SVGEGT. The CDR3 is 15 amino acids. V was pared by 0 bases and J by 14 bases, with 22 bases between.

Concerning this clone itself: Other nucleotide sequences from this sample produce the same CDR3. This chain connects TRBV7-9 to TRBJ2-2; the D is unclear. This CDR3 has 16 amino acids. CDR1 is SEHNR and CDR2 is FQNEAQ in the germline V gene (reference sequence). V was shortened by 6 bases and J by 1 base, with 15 bases between the two germline ends. CDR3 region: CASSDRRQLNTGELFF. DNA for the CDR3: TGTGCCAGCAGTGATAGGCGACAATTGAACACCGGGGAGCTGTTTTTT.

The rearrangement links TRBV5-3 to TRBJ1-2, with a possible D match to TRBD1 (5 bases). TRBV5-3 is an ORF, with its function uncertain. The germline V and J ends were trimmed by 1 base and 4 bases, with 8 bases remaining between them. This CDR3 has 13 amino acids. The CDR3 DNA follows: TGTGCCAGAAGCTTGCAGGGCATCTATGGCTACACCTTC. Translating it yields CARSLQGIYGYTF.

V usage is TRBV19 and J usage is TRBJ2-1; 7 bases fit TRBD2. With 4 bases clipped from V and 3 bases from J, the junction kept 12 bases outside the gene matches. The CDR3 covers 17 residues. Germline CDR1 reads LNHDA; CDR2 reads SQIVND (reference sequence). The CDR3 DNA sequence: TGTGCCAGTAGTAAAGAAATAGCGGGTTCGTTCTACAATGAGCAGTTCTTC. Protein sequence: CASSKEIAGSFYNEQFF.

This chain links TRBV7-6 with TRBJ2-2; 9 bases fit TRBD1. CDR3 size: 16 residues. In germline, CDR1 is SGHVS, CDR2 FNYEAQ. V lost 5 bases, J lost 3 bases, and 7 bases stayed unmatched. The CDR3, as DNA: TGTGCCAGCAGCCCCACCGGGACAGGGTACACCGGGGAGCTGTTTTTT. It encodes CASSPTGTGYTGELFF.

The CDR3, as DNA: TGCGCCAGCAGCTTGGAGGGGCGCCAGGGGACTGAAGCTTTCTTT. This gives the protein CASSLEGRQGTEAFF. The V and J genes are TRBV5-1 and TRBJ1-1, with TRBD1 as a possible D gene (6 bases). Trimming pared 0 bases from V and 5 bases from J, leaving 14 bases between. CDR1 is SGHRS, CDR2 YFSETQ, per germline. This CDR3 comprises 15 residues. Drawing the rest from reference TRBV5-1 and TRBJ1-1, the complete variable domain is KAGVTQTPRYLIKTRGQQVTLSCSPISGHRSVSWYQQTPGQGLQFLFEYFSETQRNKGNFPGRFSGRQFSNSRSEMNVSTLELGDSALYLCASSLEGRQGTEAFFGQGTRLTVV.

This chain uses TRBV11-2 with TRBJ1-2; 9 bases align to TRBD1. Trimming cost V 5 bases and J 3 bases; bases outside gene matches: 4. The CDR3 has 14 residues. Germline assignment: CDR1 SGHAT and CDR2 FQNNGV. The CDR3, as DNA: TGTGCCAGCAGCCCGACAGGGGGGGACTATGGCTACACCTTC. The encoded protein is CASSPTGGDYGYTF.

This chain joins TRBV7-8 and TRBJ2-1; 9 positions match TRBD2. Germline CDR1 reads SGHVS; CDR2 reads FQNEAQ. The CDR3 covers 18 residues. After removal of 5 bases from V and 7 bases from J, the junction contained 18 bases not matched to a gene. The DNA for the CDR3 is TGTGCCAGCAGCCCAAGAGGGGCTAGCGGGGCCTGGATGAATGAGCAGTTCTTC. It specifies CASSPRGASGAWMNEQFF.

The J gene is TRBJ1-1, the V gene TRBV29-1, with 7 positions matching TRBD1. With V trimmed by 6 bases and J by 3 bases, 7 bases remained unmatched. This CDR3 contains 13 residues. CDR1 SQVTM and CDR2 ANQGSEA come from the germline V gene. CDR3 in DNA: TGCAGCGTCCCACAGGGGTCTTACACTGAAGCTTTCTTT. Protein product: CSVPQGSYTEAFF.

This clone came up a few times. This chain connects TRBV2 to TRBJ1-6, with 7 bases lining up with TRBD1. This CDR3 is 17 amino acids long. J lost 10 bases, V lost 3 bases, and 15 bases had no gene match. Germline CDR1 reads SNHLY; CDR2 reads FYNNEI. CDR3 protein: CASSDRQGALSRSPLHF. In DNA, the CDR3 is TGTGCCAGCAGTGACAGACAGGGCGCCTTGTCTAGGTCACCCCTCCACTTT. Supplemented by reference TRBV2 and TRBJ1-6, the full variable domain reads EPEVTQTPSHQVTQMGQEVILRCVPISNHLYFYWYRQILGQKVEFLVSFYNNEISEKSEIFDDQFSVERPDGSNFTLKIRSTKLEDSAMYFCASSDRQGALSRSPLHFGNGTRLTVT.

The CDR3 coding sequence is TGTGCCAGCAGCTCCTTAGCGGGGAAAGAGACCCAGTACTTC. This sequence encodes CASSSLAGKETQYF. This chain uses TRBV7-2 with TRBJ2-5; 8 bases map to TRBD2. Germline V gives CDR1 SGHTA, CDR2 FQGNSA. Germline trimming cut 4 bases from V and 3 bases from J; bases unmatched to any gene: 4. The CDR3 consists of 14 residues.

V usage is TRBV7-9 and J usage is TRBJ1-1; D is undetermined. Germline V gene lookup returns CDR1 SEHNR and CDR2 FQNEAQ (reference sequence). The CDR3 is 13 amino acids. Trimming shortened V by 5 bases and J by 5 bases, and 12 bases separated the two germline ends. The CDR3 here is CASSASHGTEAFF. The CDR3 region has the DNA TGTGCCAGCAGCGCCTCCCATGGAACTGAAGCTTTCTTT. The full variable domain, its missing parts supplied by reference TRBV7-9 and TRBJ1-1, is DTGVSQNPRHKITKRGQNVTFRCDPISEHNRLYWYRQTLGQGPEFLTYFQNEAQLEKSRLLSDRFSAERPKGSFSTLEIQRTEQGDSAMYLCASSASHGTEAFFGQGTRLTVV.

This clone was recorded a few times. The rearrangement links TRBV10-3 to TRBJ1-1; 8 bases are shared with TRBD1. The CDR3 loop spans 12 amino acids. Germline values: CDR1 ENHRY, CDR2 SYGVKD. The V and J ends lost 6 bases and 11 bases, in that order; junction bases with no gene match: 8. This CDR3 is CAIRETGAFAFF. The CDR3 nucleotides read TGTGCCATCAGGGAGACAGGGGCTTTCGCTTTCTTT.

This chain joins TRBV9 and TRBJ2-7; D tentatively fits TRBD1 or TRBD2 (5 bases each). The ends were cut back, 7 bases at V and 1 base at J, with 15 bases in the middle. Germline V gene sequence: CDR1 SGDLS, CDR2 YYNGEE. The CDR3 has 14 residues. In nucleotides, the CDR3 is TGTGCCAGCGGGGAGACAGCCTTTTCCTACGAGCAGTACTTC. Translated, it gives CASGETAFSYEQYF.

DNA for the CDR3: TGTGCCAGCAGACCCGGACTAGCGGGCTACAATGAGCAGTTCTTC. Protein: CASRPGLAGYNEQFF. The chain couples TRBV11-2 to TRBJ2-1, with TRBD2 identical over 11 bases. The germline CDR1 and CDR2 sequences are SGHAT and FQNNGV. The V segment lost 6 bases and the J segment 3 bases; nucleotides outside the gene matches: 4. The CDR3 is 15 amino acids.

This rearrangement joins TRBV5-4 to TRBJ2-6; D perhaps matches TRBD1 (6 bases). From germline, CDR1 is SGHNT and CDR2 YYREEE (reference sequence). V lost 4 bases and J 0 bases, leaving 17 bases between the germline ends. The CDR3 has 18 amino acids. CDR3 in amino acids: CASSPGGGGSSGANVLTF. DNA for the CDR3: TGTGCCAGCAGCCCTGGTGGGGGCGGAAGCTCTGGGGCCAACGTCCTGACTTTC.

This clone was seen a handful of times. The rearrangement links TRBV28 to TRBJ2-7, with 8 bases that match TRBD1. CDR1 is MDHEN, CDR2 SYDVKM, per germline. V was clipped by 6 bases and J by 1 base; unmatched bases: 8. The length of the CDR3 is 15 residues. CDR3 coding DNA: TGTGCCAGCAGATACGGACAGGGTACGTCCTACGAGCAGTACTTC. Protein sequence: CASRYGQGTSYEQYF. Full variable domain (outside the CDR3, taken from reference TRBV28 and TRBJ2-7): DVKVTQSSRYLVKRTGEKVFLECVQDMDHENMFWYRQDPGLGLRLIYFSYDVKMKEKGDIPEGYSVSREKKERFSLILESASTNQTSMYLCASRYGQGTSYEQYFGPGTRLTVT.

This sequence joins TRBV21-1 and TRBJ1-1. TRBV21-1 is marked as a pseudogene. The CDR3 consists of 15 residues. The CDR3, as DNA: TGTGCCAGCAGCAAAGTGCTTTCTCGGAACACTGAAGCTTTCTTT. It codes for CASSKVLSRNTEAFF.

The chain uses TRBV10-3 and TRBJ1-5, with D tentatively TRBD1 (6 bases). Germline V gene data show CDR1 as ENHRY and CDR2 as SYGVKD. The V end lost 1 base, the J end lost 7 bases, and 8 bases lay between the germline ends. This CDR3 is 13 amino acids long. As DNA, the CDR3 is TGTGCCATCAGTGAGTGGGGGGGCCAGCCCCAGCATTTT. The encoded protein is CAISEWGGQPQHF.

V gene TRBV5-6 combines with J gene TRBJ2-7; perhaps D is TRBD1 or TRBD2 (5 bases each). V was pared by 4 bases and J by 0 bases, with 11 bases between. From germline, CDR1 is SGHDT and CDR2 YYEEEE. This CDR3 spans 14 amino acids. The chain's CDR3 is CASSLGESSYEQYV. The CDR3 DNA is TGTGCCAGCAGCCTGGGGGAGAGCTCCTACGAGCAGTACGTC.

The chain combines TRBV7-2 with TRBJ2-5; 10 bases match TRBD2. The V gene end was trimmed by 5 bases and the J gene end by 3 bases; junction bases not matched to a gene: 12. The CDR3 runs to 17 residues. Germline CDR1 is SGHTA and CDR2 is FQGNSA. This CDR3 is CASSRLRGSGGKETQYF. The CDR3 bases are TGTGCCAGCAGCCGTCTCCGGGGTAGCGGGGGGAAAGAGACCCAGTACTTC.

The rearrangement links TRBV9 to TRBJ2-1; D remains unclear. The germline CDR1 and CDR2 sequences are SGDLS and YYNGEE. The CDR3 runs to 14 residues. V gave up 3 bases and J gave up 3 bases, with 10 bases separating them. CDR3 sequence reads: CASSAFTFYNEQFF. DNA of the CDR3: TGTGCCAGCAGCGCCTTCACGTTCTACAATGAGCAGTTCTTC. Filled out from reference TRBV9 and TRBJ2-1, the complete variable domain reads DSGVTQTPKHLITATGQRVTLRCSPRSGDLSVYWYQQSLDQGLQFLIQYYNGEERAKGNILERFSAQQFPDLHSELNLSSLELGDSALYFCASSAFTFYNEQFFGPGTRLTVL.

The chain employs TRBV9 and TRBJ1-2; D is ambiguous. Germline-derived CDR1 and CDR2 are SGDLS and YYNGEE. The ends were cut back, 2 bases at V and 7 bases at J, with 9 bases in the middle. CDR3 length equals 12 residues. As DNA, the CDR3 is TGTGCCAGCAGCGTTACGGGAGGTGGCTACACCTTC. Its protein is CASSVTGGGYTF.

The chain has TRBV6-1 and TRBJ2-1, with D unclear. Trimming removed 2 bases at V and 7 bases at J, with 12 bases between. This CDR3 contains 14 residues. Germline lookup yields CDR1 MNHNS and CDR2 SASEGT. The DNA of the CDR3 is TGTGCCAGCAGTGAACGGAACACCCGGAATGAGCAGTTCTTC. Its translation: CASSERNTRNEQFF.

V gene TRBV4-1 combines with J gene TRBJ1-4; no firm D call. The V end was cut by 2 bases, the J end by 8 bases, with 12 bases between. Germline V gene data show CDR1 as MGHRA and CDR2 as YSYEKL. The CDR3 sequence is 14 residues long. For the CDR3, the DNA is TGCGCCAGCAGCCAATACGCGGTCAAAGAAAAACTGTTTTTT. This encodes CASSQYAVKEKLFF.

The CDR3 sequence: CASSGLAGGGRTDTQYF. Written as DNA, the CDR3 is TGTGCCAGCTCGGGACTAGCGGGGGGTGGACGCACAGATACGCAGTATTTT. V usage is TRBV5-6 and J usage is TRBJ2-3; 15 bases fit TRBD2. Looked up from germline, CDR1 is SGHDT and CDR2 is YYEEEE. V shed 7 bases, J shed 1 base, and the junction held 7 bases outside the gene matches. The CDR3 covers 17 residues.

The chain recombines TRBV4-1 with TRBJ1-4; D is ambiguous. The CDR3 contains 15 residues. Germline values: CDR1 MGHRA, CDR2 YSYEKL. V lost 5 bases and J 0 bases, leaving 10 bases between the germline ends. Here the CDR3 reads CASSFRQATNEKLFF. The CDR3 DNA follows: TGCGCCAGCAGCTTTCGACAAGCAACTAATGAAAAACTGTTTTTT.

The V call is TRBV4-1, the J call TRBJ1-2; 9 positions match TRBD1. This CDR3 has 15 residues. The ends lost 4 bases at V and 6 bases at J; junction bases unmatched: 9. Germline CDR1 and CDR2: MGHRA and YSYEKL. The CDR3 protein is CASSPLGTGRNGYTF. The CDR3 region has the DNA TGCGCCAGCAGCCCTTTAGGGACAGGGCGCAATGGCTACACCTTC.